The sequence of this T cell receptor (beta chain) was determined in a study of Ad26.COV2.S vaccination and SARS-CoV-2 variants. This clone was detected once. Treatment noted: roughly 20 received Ad26.COV2.S at low or high dose, single or two shots; 5 received placebo; per-sample allocation not given. Sampling took place 63 days after the first vaccine or placebo injection. Based in Boston, the donor was an adult of 18-55 years. Repertoires were generated with immunoSEQ multiplex PCR, while TCRdb's copy carries only in-frame clones and drops some. Of about 440,000 clones in the sample, 90% are singletons; the top ten hold roughly 4.3%. CDR1 is LNHDA, CDR2 SQIVND, per germline (reference sequence). The CDR3 has 15 residues. V lost 4 bases, J lost 5 bases, and 9 bases stayed unmatched.

This sample comprised peripheral blood, obtained in a trial of Ad26.COV2.S vaccine versus placebo. V usage is TRBV19 and J usage is TRBJ1-2; 8 nucleotides agree with TRBD1. The source of this sequence is a person aged 18-65 years who received the Ad26.COV2.S COVID-19 vaccine or a placebo. CDR3 bases: TGTGCCAGTAGTACTGGACAGGGTGGAACGTATGGCTACACCTTC. Translation: CASSTGQGGTYGYTF.